The clone carrying this TCR beta chain was found a few times. Its antigen remains unknown. This sample was taken from a study of CD8 T cells in ankylosing spondylitis. Broader study findings: Disease-linked clones were reportedly significantly enriched in matched ankylosing spondylitis synovial fluid. Several highly homologous variants made up a TCR beta motif, and this motif appeared characteristic of ankylosing spondylitis blood.

The CDR3 runs to 12 residues. Germline V lookup: CDR1 SGDLS, CDR2 YYNGEE. Trimming removed 3 bases at V and 5 bases at J, with 6 bases between. By quantitative 5'-RACE with molecular barcodes, the TCR beta libraries were made. From the 5' RACE reads, TCRdb called clonotypes with MiXCR, one entry per CDR3 protein. Of some 270,000 distinct CDR3 sequences in the sample, roughly 32% are singletons; the top ten hold around 4.5%. The sequenced material came from blood, either unsorted or a sorted T cell fraction (not recorded which). The genes are TRBV9 and TRBJ2-1; D not certain. This TCR was sampled from a male donor with ankylosing spondylitis or in good health (not recorded which). CDR3 nucleotides: TGTGCCAGCAGCGGGGTCAACAATGAGCAGTTCTTC. This sequence encodes CASSGVNNEQFF.